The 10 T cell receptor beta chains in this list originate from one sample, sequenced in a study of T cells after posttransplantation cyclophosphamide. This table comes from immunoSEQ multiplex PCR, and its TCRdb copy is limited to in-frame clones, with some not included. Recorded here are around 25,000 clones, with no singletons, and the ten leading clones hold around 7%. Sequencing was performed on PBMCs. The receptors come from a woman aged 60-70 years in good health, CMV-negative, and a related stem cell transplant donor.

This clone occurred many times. CDR3 coding DNA: TGTGCCAGCAGTTTCGGGCAGGGGCCCCTCCACTTT. Protein: CASSFGQGPLHF. The V gene is TRBV27, the J gene TRBJ1-6; tentative D call: TRBD1 (6 bases). The CDR3 has 12 residues. V lost 3 bases and J lost 13, with 10 bases in between. Germline-derived CDR1 and CDR2 are MNHEY and SMNVEV (reference sequence).

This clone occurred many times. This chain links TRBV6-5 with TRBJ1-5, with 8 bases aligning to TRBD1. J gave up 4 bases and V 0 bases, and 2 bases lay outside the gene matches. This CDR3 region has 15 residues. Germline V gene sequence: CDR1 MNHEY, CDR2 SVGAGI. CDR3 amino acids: CASSYSTGENQPQHF. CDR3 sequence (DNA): TGTGCCAGCAGTTACTCGACAGGGGAGAATCAGCCCCAGCATTTT.

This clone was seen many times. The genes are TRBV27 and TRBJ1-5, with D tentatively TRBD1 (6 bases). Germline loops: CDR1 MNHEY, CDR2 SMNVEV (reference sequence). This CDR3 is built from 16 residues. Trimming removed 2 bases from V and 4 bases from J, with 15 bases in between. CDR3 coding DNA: TGTGCCAGCAGTTTAGGGGGGGGAGGGGGGAATCAGCCCCAGCATTTT. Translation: CASSLGGGGGNQPQHF.

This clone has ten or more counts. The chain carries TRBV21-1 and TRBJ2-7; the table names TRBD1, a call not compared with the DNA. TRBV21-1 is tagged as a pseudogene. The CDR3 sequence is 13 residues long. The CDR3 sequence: CASSKARGSRQYV. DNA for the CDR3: TGTGCCAGCAGCAAAGCGAGGGGGTCGCGGCAGTACGTC.

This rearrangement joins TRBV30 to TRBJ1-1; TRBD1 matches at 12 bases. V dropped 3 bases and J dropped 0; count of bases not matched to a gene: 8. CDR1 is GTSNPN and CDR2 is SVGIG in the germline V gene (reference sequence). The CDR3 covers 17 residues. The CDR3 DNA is TGTGCCTGGAGCGGAACCCGGGACAGGGGGCTGAACACTGAAGCTTTCTTT. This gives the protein CAWSGTRDRGLNTEAFF.

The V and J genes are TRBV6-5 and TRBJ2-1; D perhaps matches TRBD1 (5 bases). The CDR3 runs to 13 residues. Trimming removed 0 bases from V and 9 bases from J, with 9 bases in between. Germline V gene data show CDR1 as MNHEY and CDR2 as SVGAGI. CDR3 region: CASSYSGPGEQFF. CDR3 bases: TGTGCCAGCAGTTACTCGGGGCCCGGTGAGCAGTTCTTC.

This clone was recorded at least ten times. For the CDR3, the DNA is TGTGCCAGCTCGTCTCAGGATACTTATGGCTACACCTTC. Its protein product is CASSSQDTYGYTF. The J gene is TRBJ1-2, the V gene TRBV18, with D hard to call. The germline V gene encodes CDR1 KGHSH and CDR2 LQKENI. There are 13 residues in the CDR3. V was cut by 6 bases and J by 5 bases, with 13 bases left in between. Combining the CDR3 with reference TRBV18 and TRBJ1-2 gives the whole variable domain NAGVMQNPRHLVRRRGQEARLRCSPMKGHSHVYWYRQLPEEGLKFMVYLQKENIIDESGMPKERFSAEFPKEGPSILRIQQVVRGDSAAYFCASSSQDTYGYTFGSGTRLTVV.

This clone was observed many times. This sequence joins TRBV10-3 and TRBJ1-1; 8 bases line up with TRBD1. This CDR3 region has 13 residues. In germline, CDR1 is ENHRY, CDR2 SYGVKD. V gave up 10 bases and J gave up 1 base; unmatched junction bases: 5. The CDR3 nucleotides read TGTGCCACAGAACAGGGGGGGAACACTGAAGCTTTCTTT. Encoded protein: CATEQGGNTEAFF.

In nucleotides, the CDR3 is TGTGCCAGCAGTTTATCTGGGACTAGCGGGGGATACAATGAGCAGTTCTTC. The encoded protein is CASSLSGTSGGYNEQFF. This chain joins TRBV28 and TRBJ2-1, with 14 bases identical to TRBD2. The trim removed 1 base at V and 4 bases at J, leaving 3 bases unmatched. In germline, CDR1 is MDHEN, CDR2 SYDVKM. This CDR3 is built from 17 residues. The full variable domain, in which reference TRBV28 and TRBJ2-1 provide the parts outside the CDR3, is DVKVTQSSRYLVKRTGEKVFLECVQDMDHENMFWYRQDPGLGLRLIYFSYDVKMKEKGDIPEGYSVSREKKERFSLILESASTNQTSMYLCASSLSGTSGGYNEQFFGPGTRLTVL.

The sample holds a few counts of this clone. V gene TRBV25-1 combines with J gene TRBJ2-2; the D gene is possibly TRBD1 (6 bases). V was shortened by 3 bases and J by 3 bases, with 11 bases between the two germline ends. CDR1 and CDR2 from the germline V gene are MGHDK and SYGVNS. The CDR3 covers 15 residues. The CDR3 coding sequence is TGTGCCAGCAGTGACCTCGGGACATACACCGGGGAGCTGTTTTTT. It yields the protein CASSDLGTYTGELFF.